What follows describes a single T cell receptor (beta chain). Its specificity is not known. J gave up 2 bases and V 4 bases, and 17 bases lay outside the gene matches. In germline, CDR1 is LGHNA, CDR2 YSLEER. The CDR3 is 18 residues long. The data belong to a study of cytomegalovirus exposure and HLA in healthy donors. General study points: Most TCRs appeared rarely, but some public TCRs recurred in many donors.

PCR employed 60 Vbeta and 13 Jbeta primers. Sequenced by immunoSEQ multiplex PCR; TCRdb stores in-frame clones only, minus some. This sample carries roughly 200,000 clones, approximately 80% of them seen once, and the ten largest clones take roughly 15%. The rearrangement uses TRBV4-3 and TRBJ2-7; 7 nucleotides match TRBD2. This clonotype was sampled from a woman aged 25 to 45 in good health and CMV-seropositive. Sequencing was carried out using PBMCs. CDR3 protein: CASSPLVPSGAVPYEQYF. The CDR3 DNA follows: TGCGCCAGCAGCCCTCTCGTTCCTAGCGGAGCCGTCCCCTACGAGCAGTACTTC.